One sample yielded the 18 T cell receptor beta chains listed below, sequenced in a study of T cells after posttransplantation cyclophosphamide. Repertoires were generated with immunoSEQ multiplex PCR, while TCRdb's copy carries only in-frame clones and drops some. This table holds about 31,000 clones, 90% to 95% found once. The naive gate required viable CD3+CD4+ or CD3+CD8+ cells with CCR7+CD45RA+CD45RO-CD95-CD27+CD28+ phenotype. Sequences were obtained from naive CD4+ T cells sorted from blood. These receptor sequences come from a man aged 30 to 45 in good health and a related stem cell transplant donor.

The V call is TRBV4-3, the J call TRBJ2-1; tentative D call: TRBD2 (7 bases). Germline V CDR1 and CDR2: LGHNA, YSLEER. The CDR3 extends over 15 amino acids. With 6 bases removed from V and 10 bases from J, the gap between germline ends came to 22 bases. The CDR3 region has the DNA TGCGCCAGCAGGGTCGATGGGGGGGCCTCGGGGGAGCAGTTCTTC. It yields the protein CASRVDGGASGEQFF.

For this clone: At one end, the junction sequence differs from germline, possibly due to a read error. The rearrangement joins TRBV10-3 to TRBJ2-4, with D perhaps TRBD1 (6 bases). This CDR3 is 11 amino acids long. Germline V lookup: CDR1 ENHRY, CDR2 SYGVKD. CDR3 loop: CAISESGHTKF. In DNA, the CDR3 is TGTGCCATCAGTGAGTCGGGACACACGAAATTC.

The chain uses TRBV19 and TRBJ2-6; D is possibly TRBD1 (5 bases). CDR1 is LNHDA and CDR2 is SQIVND in the germline V gene (reference sequence). With 8 bases removed from V and 2 bases from J, the gap between germline ends came to 7 bases. The CDR3 is 13 amino acids. The CDR3 DNA follows: TGTGCCAGTGACAGCACTGGGGCCAACGTCCTGACTTTC. Translating gives CASDSTGANVLTF.

V usage is TRBV6-1 and J usage is TRBJ1-1, with unresolved D. CDR3 size: 12 residues. V dropped 2 bases and J dropped 11 bases, with 12 bases sitting between them. Germline lookup yields CDR1 MNHNS and CDR2 SASEGT. The CDR3 reads CASSERAPGAFF. Here the CDR3 DNA reads TGTGCCAGCAGTGAAAGGGCGCCGGGGGCTTTCTTT.

This clone occurred once. The rearrangement joins TRBV5-1 to TRBJ2-5, with 9 bases matching TRBD2. After removal of 0 bases from V and 5 bases from J, the junction contained 11 bases not matched to a gene. CDR1 and CDR2 (germline): SGHRS, YFSETQ. The CDR3 is 17 amino acids. The CDR3 nucleotides read TGCGCCAGCAGCTTGGTTGGCGCGGGGGGGCCGATGGAGACCCAGTACTTC. It is translated as CASSLVGAGGPMETQYF.

The V gene is TRBV9, the J gene TRBJ1-1; possibly TRBD1 for D (6 bases). There are 15 residues in the CDR3. V was cut by 4 bases and J by 5 bases, with 18 bases left in between. Germline V gives CDR1 SGDLS, CDR2 YYNGEE. The CDR3 nucleotides read TGTGCCAGCAGCCCCCGACAGGACCCGGGGACTGAAGCTTTCTTT. Amino acids: CASSPRQDPGTEAFF.

The rearrangement links TRBV6-5 to TRBJ2-2; 9 bases map to TRBD1. The CDR3 runs 15 residues. The trim removed 4 bases at V and 7 bases at J, leaving 7 bases unmatched. Germline V gives CDR1 MNHEY, CDR2 SVGAGI. The chain's CDR3 is CASSSHRGLGGELFF. CDR3 bases: TGTGCCAGCAGTTCTCACAGGGGGCTGGGCGGGGAGCTGTTTTTT.

The chain recombines TRBV19 with TRBJ1-5, with D tentatively TRBD1 (5 bases). Germline assignment: CDR1 LNHDA and CDR2 SQIVND (reference sequence). There are 14 residues in the CDR3. V was shortened by 5 bases and J by 3 bases, with 11 bases between the two germline ends. The CDR3 region has the DNA TGTGCCAGTAGTTGGAGGGGACCCAATCAGCCCCAGCATTTT. Translation gives CASSWRGPNQPQHF.

There are a few counts of this clone. V gene TRBV6-5 combines with J gene TRBJ2-7; D unresolved. Trimming took 0 bases from V and 0 from J, leaving 12 bases between them. Germline CDR1 MNHEY, CDR2 SVGAGI. The CDR3 extends over 16 amino acids. The DNA of the CDR3 is TGTGCCAGCAGTTACTCGACTTCAGTTGCCTCCTACGAGCAGTACTTC. Translated, it gives CASSYSTSVASYEQYF.

This clone came up once. This rearrangement joins TRBV6-1 to TRBJ1-4; a possible D gene is TRBD1 (5 bases). V lost 7 bases, J lost 2 bases, and 11 bases lay in between. CDR1 is MNHNS and CDR2 is SASEGT in the germline V gene. The CDR3 is 14 residues long. The CDR3 nucleotides are TGTGCCAGCATGTGGGGCAGCACTAATGAAAAACTGTTTTTT. Its protein product is CASMWGSTNEKLFF.

The gene calls are TRBV7-8 and TRBJ1-5; a weak D match, TRBD1 (5 bases). Germline lookup yields CDR1 SGHVS and CDR2 FQNEAQ. The CDR3 has 13 residues. V lost 5 bases to trimming and J lost 6 bases, with 11 bases between them. CDR3 coding DNA: TGTGCCAGCAGCCGAACAGGTAGTCAGCCCCAGCATTTT. This codes for CASSRTGSQPQHF.

The chain carries TRBV5-6 and TRBJ2-1; 10 bases agree with TRBD2. The germline gives CDR1 SGHDT, CDR2 YYEEEE. CDR3 length equals 16 residues. Trimming took 4 bases from V and 9 from J; bases not matched to a gene: 13. The DNA of the CDR3 is TGTGCCAGCAGCCCCAGGGTAGCGGGGGGCCTAGGTGAGCAGTTCTTC. Amino acid sequence: CASSPRVAGGLGEQFF.

The chain couples TRBV2 to TRBJ2-3; 15 bases are a match to TRBD2. Trimming removed 5 bases from V and 4 bases from J; junction bases left unmatched: 4. The germline gives CDR1 SNHLY, CDR2 FYNNEI. The CDR3 sequence is 16 residues long. The CDR3 coding sequence is TGTGCCAGCAGTACGGGACTAGCGGGGGGTGCAGATACGCAGTATTTT. Its translation: CASSTGLAGGADTQYF. The whole variable domain, remainder taken from reference TRBV2 and TRBJ2-3, is EPEVTQTPSHQVTQMGQEVILRCVPISNHLYFYWYRQILGQKVEFLVSFYNNEISEKSEIFDDQFSVERPDGSNFTLKIRSTKLEDSAMYFCASSTGLAGGADTQYFGPGTRLTVL.

The chain has TRBV11-2 and TRBJ1-6; no firm D call. V shed 0 bases and J shed 7 bases, with 7 bases lying between them. Germline-derived CDR1 and CDR2 are SGHAT and FQNNGV. The CDR3 loop spans 14 amino acids. The CDR3 spells CASSLDVVNSPLHF. The CDR3 DNA follows: TGTGCCAGCAGCTTAGATGTAGTGAATTCACCCCTCCACTTT.

The V gene is TRBV10-1, the J gene TRBJ2-1; 7 nucleotides align to TRBD2. CDR3 length equals 16 residues. J lost 0 bases, V lost 3 bases, and 5 bases had no gene match. Germline V gives CDR1 WNHNN, CDR2 SYGVQD (reference sequence). This CDR3 reads CASSDGGRGSYNEQFF. CDR3 sequence (DNA): TGCGCCAGCAGTGATGGGGGGAGGGGCTCCTACAATGAGCAGTTCTTC.

The chain uses TRBV5-1 and TRBJ1-2; perhaps TRBD1 as D (5 bases). The length of the CDR3 is 14 residues. V gave up 0 bases and J gave up 4 bases, with 10 bases separating them. Germline loops: CDR1 SGHRS, CDR2 YFSETQ. The DNA for the CDR3 is TGCGCCAGCAGCTTGGGAAGGGGCGGCTATGGCTACACCTTC. It codes for CASSLGRGGYGYTF.

In this sample, this clone turned up once. This chain links TRBV28 with TRBJ2-3; 12 bases fit TRBD1. V shed 6 bases, J shed 8 bases, and the junction held 3 bases outside the gene matches. The CDR3 covers 13 residues. CDR1 is MDHEN and CDR2 is SYDVKM in the germline V gene. CDR3 coding DNA: TGTGCCAGCAGGGGACAGGGGGCAAGTACGCAGTATTTT. Translation: CASRGQGASTQYF.

This clone was seen a handful of times. J is TRBJ1-4 and V is TRBV5-6; 9 nucleotides align to TRBD1. The CDR3 loop spans 17 amino acids. Germline V gene lookup returns CDR1 SGHDT and CDR2 YYEEEE. V was pared by 8 bases and J by 5 bases, with 16 bases of the junction left unmatched. The CDR3 region is CASHYWTGVLENEKLFF. For the CDR3, the DNA is TGTGCCAGTCATTATTGGACAGGGGTGCTTGAAAATGAAAAACTGTTTTTT.